This paragraph covers one T cell receptor (beta chain) sequence. Other DNA sequences in this specimen translate into the identical CDR3. The data were taken from a study of shared clonotypes between healthy human individuals. Study-wide background: Each donor contributed plates that comprised three CD4 naive, three CD4 memory, two CD8 naive and one CD8 memory.

J gave up 4 bases and V 0 bases, and 3 bases lay outside the gene matches. This CDR3 has 15 residues. Per germline, CDR1 SGHRS and CDR2 YFSETQ. In the study's own analysis: ImmunoSEQ yielded junction-only sequences lacking quality scores, so filtering differed. The assay was immunoSEQ multiplex PCR, and TCRdb's table has in-frame clones only and misses some. V and J calls plus clone size are reproduced from that table; the DNA served to infer D and trimming. Of roughly 2.2 million clones in the sample, more than 85% are singletons; the top ten hold about 0.41%. The specimen sequenced was naive CD4+ T cells from PBMCs. Subset here: CD45RA+ positively selected. The gene calls are TRBV5-1 and TRBJ1-1; 10 bases map to TRBD1. The sequence came from a man aged 18 to 30 in good health. Some clones in this sample may be carry-over from other donors' samples. CDR3 DNA sequence: TGCGCCAGCAGCTTGGGTAGGACAGGGGGCACTGAAGCTTTCTTT. Amino acids: CASSLGRTGGTEAFF.